This passage covers 18 T cell receptor beta chains from one sample sequenced in a study of T-cell reconstitution after alpha-beta-depleted transplantation in children. Construction of the TCRbeta library involved unique molecular identifiers. TCRdb re-called the PCR reads through MiXCR, storing one row per CDR3 protein. The sample contains around 300,000 distinct CDR3 sequences, roughly 10% of which appear only once. The source was peripheral blood, collected 180 days after TCRalphabeta/CD19-depleted stem cell transplant. The receptors shown here come from a male patient aged 2-15 years who had a stem cell transplant for chronic granulomatous disease, so the T cells may come from the graft donor.

This clonotype was recorded at least ten times. The chain carries TRBV20-1 and TRBJ2-7; D possibly matches TRBD1 or TRBD2 (5 bases each). Trimming removed 3 bases at V and 4 bases at J, with 22 bases between. Germline CDR1 is DFQATT and CDR2 is SNEGSKA (reference sequence). The CDR3 extends over 16 amino acids. CDR3 coding DNA: TGCAGTGCTAGTGGGCGGAGTTTCGGGACCATATACGAGCAGTACTTC. It codes for CSASGRSFGTIYEQYF.

On this clonotype: A much larger clone is a single base away; this may be a read error. The chain joins TRBV7-2 to TRBJ2-5; a weak D match, TRBD2 (5 bases). Germline CDR1 reads SGHTA; CDR2 reads FQGNSA. This CDR3 has 14 amino acids. The CDR3 DNA follows: TGTGTCAGCAGCTGGAAACCTAGCTGGGAGACCCAGTACTTC. It yields the protein CVSSWKPSWETQYF.

The chain uses TRBV3-1 and TRBJ2-1; D gene ambiguous. This CDR3 comprises 15 residues. Trimming removed 1 base at V and 4 bases at J, with 11 bases between. Germline CDR1 and CDR2: LGHDT and YNNKEL (reference sequence). CDR3 amino acids: CASSQVINAYNEQFF. Here the CDR3 DNA reads TGTGCCAGCAGCCAAGTTATTAACGCTTACAATGAGCAGTTCTTC.

This clonotype showed up many times. The genes are TRBV5-1 and TRBJ2-7, with 8 bases lining up with TRBD1. J gave up 2 bases and V 4 bases, and 8 bases lay outside the gene matches. CDR1 and CDR2 from the germline V gene are SGHRS and YFSETQ. The CDR3 runs 15 residues. CDR3 sequence (DNA): TGCGCCAGCAGCAAGGGACAGGCACCAACCTACGAGCAGTACTTC. Amino acid sequence: CASSKGQAPTYEQYF.

This clonotype came up many times. This chain connects TRBV12-3 or TRBV12-4 to TRBJ2-2, with D maybe TRBD1 (6 bases). This CDR3 is 18 amino acids long. The V end was cut by 2 bases, the J end by 2 bases, with 18 bases between. CDR3: CASSLTLRDTTNTGELFF. DNA for the CDR3: TGTGCCAGCAGTTTAACACTCCGGGACACCACTAACACCGGGGAGCTGTTTTTT.

The sample holds many counts of this clonotype. This rearrangement joins TRBV27 to TRBJ2-1; 13 bases align to TRBD2. V shed 8 bases and J 8 bases; nucleotides not matched to a gene: 6. Germline assignment: CDR1 MNHEY and CDR2 SMNVEV (reference sequence). The CDR3 has 14 residues. CDR3 loop: CASRRLAGGYEQFF. The CDR3 DNA follows: TGTGCCAGCCGAAGACTAGCGGGGGGTTATGAGCAGTTCTTC.

The table lists this clonotype with many counts. The chain links TRBV4-2 to TRBJ2-7; 9 bases map to TRBD2. V was clipped by 1 base and J by 4 bases; unmatched bases: 5. The CDR3 contains 15 residues. Germline V CDR1 and CDR2: LGHNA, YNFKEQ. CDR3 sequence: CASSQASSGTYEQYF. CDR3 in DNA: TGTGCCAGCAGCCAAGCTTCTAGCGGGACGTACGAGCAGTACTTC.

This clonotype was found many times. This rearrangement joins TRBV7-8 to TRBJ1-5, with TRBD1 matching over 9 bases. V trimming: 7 bases; J trimming: 0 bases; junction bases outside the gene matches: 4. CDR3 length: 15 residues. CDR1 is SGHVS and CDR2 is FQNEAQ in the germline V gene. The CDR3 nucleotides are TGTGCCAGCACCCTGGACAGGGGTAGCAATCAGCCCCAGCATTTT. It codes for CASTLDRGSNQPQHF.

This clonotype occurred many times. V and J are TRBV15 and TRBJ2-2, with 10 bases aligning to TRBD2. Germline loops: CDR1 LNHNV, CDR2 YYDKDF (reference sequence). V shed 2 bases, J shed 4 bases, and the junction held 10 bases outside the gene matches. CDR3 length: 18 amino acids. CDR3 sequence: CATSRSRRGLAVTGELFF. In DNA, the CDR3 is TGTGCCACCAGCAGATCCCGCAGAGGACTAGCGGTCACCGGGGAGCTGTTTTTT. Complete variable domain (other parts from reference TRBV15 and TRBJ2-2): DAMVIQNPRYQVTQFGKPVTLSCSQTLNHNVMYWYQQKSSQAPKLLFHYYDKDFNNEADTPDNFQSRRPNTSFCFLDIRSPGLGDTAMYLCATSRSRRGLAVTGELFFGEGSRLTVL.

The chain joins TRBV15 to TRBJ2-6, with TRBD1 matching over 10 bases. The CDR3 loop spans 18 amino acids. V lost 0 bases, J lost 2 bases, and 4 bases stayed unmatched. Germline-derived CDR1 and CDR2 are LNHNV and YYDKDF (reference sequence). CDR3 coding DNA: TGTGCCACCAGCAGAGATTGGGACAGGGGAACTGGGGCCAACGTCCTGACTTTC. Translated, it gives CATSRDWDRGTGANVLTF. Complete variable domain (other parts from reference TRBV15 and TRBJ2-6): DAMVIQNPRYQVTQFGKPVTLSCSQTLNHNVMYWYQQKSSQAPKLLFHYYDKDFNNEADTPDNFQSRRPNTSFCFLDIRSPGLGDTAMYLCATSRDWDRGTGANVLTFGAGSRLTVL.

This clonotype was counted at least ten times. The chain recombines TRBV18 with TRBJ1-3, with unresolved D. The CDR3 contains 15 residues. Trimming took off 5 bases at V and 2 bases at J, with 13 bases between the two ends. Germline lookup yields CDR1 KGHSH and CDR2 LQKENI. The CDR3, as DNA: TGTGCCAGCTCATCGACAAGAGAACCTGGAAACACCATATATTTT. Translating it yields CASSSTREPGNTIYF.

This clonotype was counted ten times or more. The chain links TRBV5-1 to TRBJ2-1; 15 bases match TRBD2. This CDR3 has 16 amino acids. Germline-derived CDR1 and CDR2 are SGHRS and YFSETQ. The J segment lost 7 bases and the V segment lost 0 bases, leaving 2 bases of the junction unmatched. The CDR3 protein is CASSLAGTSGRNEQFF. The CDR3 nucleotides are TGCGCCAGCAGCTTGGCCGGGACTAGCGGGAGGAATGAGCAGTTCTTC.

On this clonotype: One base away lies a much larger clone, so this may be a sequencing read error. For the CDR3, the DNA is TGCAGCACCATCGGAACCCTTGTGGGGGCAGTCACTGAAGCTTTCTTT. It yields the protein CSTIGTLVGAVTEAFF. The chain employs TRBV29-1 and TRBJ1-1, with a tentative D call TRBD1 (6 bases). The CDR3 is made up of 16 amino acids. The germline V gene encodes CDR1 SQVTM and CDR2 ANQGSEA. Trimming took off 8 bases at V and 4 bases at J, with 26 bases between the two ends. Full variable domain (rest looked up from reference TRBV29-1 and TRBJ1-1): SAVISQKPSRDICQRGTSLTIQCQVDSQVTMMFWYRQQPGQSLTLIATANQGSEATYESGFVIDKFPISRPNLTFSTLTVSNMSPEDSSIYLCSTIGTLVGAVTEAFFGQGTRLTVV.

This clonotype has a count of ten or more. The rearrangement links TRBV30 to TRBJ1-2; no clear D gene. There are 11 residues in the CDR3. The germline V and J ends were trimmed by 0 bases and 8 bases, with 7 bases remaining between them. Germline lookup yields CDR1 GTSNPN and CDR2 SVGIG (reference sequence). This CDR3 reads CAWSVTGGYTF. DNA for the CDR3: TGTGCCTGGAGTGTAACCGGGGGCTACACCTTC.

The V call is TRBV5-4, the J call TRBJ2-7, with 9 bases aligning to TRBD1. From germline, CDR1 is SGHNT and CDR2 YYREEE (reference sequence). J gave up 2 bases and V 0 bases, and 18 bases lay outside the gene matches. This CDR3 is built from 20 residues. Here the CDR3 reads CASSLDEQGAEELDPYEQYF. CDR3 sequence (DNA): TGTGCCAGCAGCTTGGACGAACAGGGGGCGGAGGAATTAGACCCCTACGAGCAGTACTTC.

This clonotype showed up many times. The rearrangement joins TRBV2 to TRBJ2-4; no clear D. Germline V CDR1 and CDR2: SNHLY, FYNNEI. Trimming pared 7 bases from V and 7 bases from J, leaving 14 bases between. The CDR3 sequence is 13 residues long. The CDR3 loop reads CASTRSDRNIQYF. CDR3 nucleotides: TGTGCCAGCACCCGCTCGGACCGTAACATTCAGTACTTC.

This clonotype showed up many times. The rearrangement uses TRBV7-2 and TRBJ2-5, with 10 bases lining up with TRBD1. V was pared by 0 bases and J by 4 bases, with 5 bases of the junction left unmatched. This CDR3 has 16 residues. CDR1 and CDR2 (germline): SGHTA, FQGNSA. The CDR3 protein is CASSLAMDRGRETQYF. The CDR3 DNA is TGTGCCAGCAGCTTAGCGATGGACAGGGGGAGAGAGACCCAGTACTTC.

This clonotype has only a few counts. The rearrangement links TRBV29-1 to TRBJ2-2, with D possibly matching TRBD1 (6 bases). The CDR3 sequence is 13 residues long. Trimming pared 4 bases from V and 6 bases from J, leaving 12 bases between. The germline gives CDR1 SQVTM, CDR2 ANQGSEA. The CDR3 here is CSVGYRVAGELFF. CDR3 nucleotides: TGCAGCGTTGGATACAGGGTTGCCGGGGAGCTGTTTTTT.